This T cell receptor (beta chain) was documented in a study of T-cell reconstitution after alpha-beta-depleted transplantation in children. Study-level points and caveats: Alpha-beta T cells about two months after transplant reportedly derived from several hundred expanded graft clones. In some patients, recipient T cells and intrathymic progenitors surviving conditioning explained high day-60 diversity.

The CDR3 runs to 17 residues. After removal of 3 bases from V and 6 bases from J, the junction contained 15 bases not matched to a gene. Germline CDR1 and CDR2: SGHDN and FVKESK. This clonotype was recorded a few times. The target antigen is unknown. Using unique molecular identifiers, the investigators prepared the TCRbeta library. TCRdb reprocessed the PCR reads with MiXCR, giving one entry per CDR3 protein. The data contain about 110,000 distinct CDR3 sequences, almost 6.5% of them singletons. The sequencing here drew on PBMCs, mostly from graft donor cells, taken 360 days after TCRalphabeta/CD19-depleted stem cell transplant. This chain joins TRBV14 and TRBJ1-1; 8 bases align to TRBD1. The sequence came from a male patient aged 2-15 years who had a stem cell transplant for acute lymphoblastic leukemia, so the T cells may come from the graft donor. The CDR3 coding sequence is TGTGCCAGCAGCCACCCAGGGGGCGACCTTGAAGTCTCTGAAGCTTTCTTT. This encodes CASSHPGGDLEVSEAFF.